A selection of T cell receptor beta chains follows, all from one sample in a study of blood T cell repertoires in COVID-19. Sequenced by immunoSEQ multiplex PCR; TCRdb stores in-frame clones only, minus some. The sample lists roughly 250,000 clones, approximately 91% occurring once. Sample: PBMCs or T cells enriched from blood (not recorded which). Receptors originate from a woman aged 40 to 50 with acute COVID-19. Each CDR3 is given with its conserved first and last residue. D genes are given only for firm matches. For some rows the clone size is stated as once, few or many, or as a class when expanded; others skip it.

>-|TRBV7-2|TRBJ1-2|-
CASNPKLRDGYTF
TGTGCCAGCAACCCAAAATTAAGAGATGGCTACACCTTC
>-|TRBV18|TRBJ1-3|-
CASSPLDLTTGSSGNTIYF
TGTGCCAGCTCTCCACTTGATCTGACGACAGGAAGCTCTGGAAACACCATATATTTT
>TRBD1|TRBV10-3|TRBJ1-5|-
CAISVTGGIGQPQHF
TGTGCCATCAGTGTGACAGGGGGAATAGGACAGCCCCAGCATTTT
>-|TRBV6-5|TRBJ1-2|once
CASSPSGDYGYTF
TGTGCCAGCAGCCCCTCAGGGGACTATGGCTACACCTTC
>TRBD1|TRBV4-1|TRBJ1-4|-
CASSDRGTNEKLFF
TGCGCCAGCAGTGACAGGGGAACTAATGAAAAACTGTTTTTT
>TRBD1|TRBV28|TRBJ2-5|-
CASRRDRGRETQYF
TGTGCCAGCAGAAGGGACAGGGGGCGAGAGACCCAGTACTTC
>TRBD2|TRBV7-3|TRBJ2-3|-
CASSSPGGDTQYF
TGTGCCAGCAGCTCCCCGGGGGGGGATACGCAGTATTTT
>-|TRBV10-2|TRBJ2-7|-
CASSESFGGSFAYEQYF
TGCGCCAGCAGTGAGTCGTTCGGAGGTAGTTTCGCCTACGAGCAGTACTTC
>TRBD1|TRBV9|TRBJ1-1|-
CASSVGQGSDYSEAFF
TGTGCCAGCAGCGTAGGACAGGGGTCGGACTATAGTGAAGCTTTCTTT
>-|TRBV24-1|TRBJ1-5|once
CATSEPGSPQHF
TGTGCCACCAGTGAGCCAGGCTCCCCCCAGCATTTT
>TRBD1|TRBV7-3|TRBJ1-2|-
CASSFGQAGYTF
TGTGCCAGCAGCTTCGGACAGGCTGGCTACACCTTC
>-|TRBV2|TRBJ2-7|once
CASRVGLDEQYF
TGTGCCAGCAGGGTGGGACTTGATGAGCAGTACTTC
>-|TRBV9|TRBJ1-6|-
CASSVSGDKNSPLHF
TGTGCCAGCAGCGTAAGTGGGGACAAGAATTCACCCCTCCACTTT
>-|TRBV3-1/TRBV3-2|TRBJ2-3|-
CASSQRGARPDTQYF
TGTGCCAGCAGCCAACGTGGGGCGCGTCCAGATACGCAGTATTTT
>-|TRBV28|TRBJ1-2|-
CASSGSQAGFGGDGYTF
TGTGCCAGCAGCGGGTCACAGGCCGGCTTCGGTGGCGATGGCTACACCTTC
>-|TRBV5-1|TRBJ1-2|-
CASSGAGDYGYTF
TGCGCCAGCAGCGGGGCAGGGGACTATGGCTACACCTTC
>-|TRBV3-1/TRBV3-2|TRBJ1-3|-
CASSPPGRGSGNTIYF
TGTGCCAGCAGCCCCCCTGGGCGGGGATCTGGAAACACCATATATTTT
>-|TRBV24-1|TRBJ2-2|-
CATRERSTGELFF
TGTGCCACCAGAGAAAGGAGCACCGGGGAGCTGTTTTTT
>-|TRBV6-5|TRBJ1-1|-
CASSYSGSRWNTEAFF
TGTGCCAGCAGTTACTCGGGCAGTCGGTGGAACACTGAAGCTTTCTTT
>-|TRBV6-4|TRBJ1-2|-
CASSPQGGLVYGYTF
TGTGCCAGCAGTCCACAGGGCGGTCTTGTCTATGGCTACACCTTC
>TRBD1|TRBV19|TRBJ1-2|-
CASTQGGIYGYTF
TGTGCCAGTACACAGGGGGGGATCTATGGCTACACCTTC
>-|TRBV12-2|TRBJ2-7|few
CASRSRPLPMSREQYF
TGTGCAAGTCGCTCCCGCCCCCTGCCAATGTCGCGCGAGCAGTACTTC
>-|TRBV15|TRBJ2-5|-
CATSSPGHTKGETQYF
TGTGCCACCAGCTCACCGGGACACACCAAAGGGGAGACCCAGTACTTC
>-|TRBV19|TRBJ1-6|once
CASSITGGDNSPLHF
TGTGCCAGTAGTATCACCGGGGGGGATAATTCACCCCTCCACTTT
>TRBD2|TRBV12-5|TRBJ2-3|few
CASAPGGTFSDTQYF
TGTGCTAGTGCCCCCGGGGGGACTTTCTCAGATACGCAGTATTTT
>TRBD2|TRBV27|TRBJ2-5|-
CASSLSGGAFGETQYF
TGTGCCAGCAGTCTTAGCGGGGGGGCTTTTGGAGAGACCCAGTACTTC
>TRBD1|TRBV28|TRBJ1-2|-
CASRLRQGSYTF
TGTGCCAGCAGATTACGACAGGGTAGCTACACCTTC
>-|TRBV5-8|TRBJ1-1|-
CASSLRRGGTEAFF
TGTGCCAGCAGCTTGAGACGAGGGGGCACTGAAGCTTTCTTT
>-|TRBV18|TRBJ2-5|-
CASSSEETQYF
TGTGCCAGCTCATCCGAAGAGACCCAGTACTTC
>-|TRBV28|TRBJ1-2|once
CASSLWGQANYGYTF
TGTGCCAGCAGTTTATGGGGCCAGGCTAACTATGGCTACACCTTC
>-|TRBV4-2|TRBJ1-2|-
CASSQDQGLGGYTF
TGTGCCAGCAGCCAAGATCAGGGCTTAGGTGGCTACACCTTC
>-|TRBV6-5|TRBJ2-5|-
CASSSPGLSGETQYF
TGTGCCAGCAGTTCCCCCGGACTATCTGGGGAGACCCAGTACTTC
>TRBD2|TRBV3-1/TRBV3-2|TRBJ2-1|-
CASSHQSGTSGNNEQFF
TGTGCCAGCAGCCATCAATCCGGGACTAGCGGTAACAATGAGCAGTTCTTC
>TRBD1|TRBV4-1|TRBJ1-1|-
CASRRDSSLNTEAFF
TGCGCCAGCAGAAGGGACAGTTCTCTTAACACTGAAGCTTTCTTT
>-|TRBV9|TRBJ2-1|-
CASSVVPGNNEQFF
TGTGCCAGCAGCGTAGTACCGGGAAACAATGAGCAGTTCTTC
>-|TRBV19|TRBJ1-1|-
CASRRNTEAFF
TGTGCCAGTAGGAGGAACACTGAAGCTTTCTTT
>-|TRBV12-5|TRBJ1-3|-
CASGSSSGNTIYF
TGTGCTAGTGGTTCGAGCTCTGGAAACACCATATATTTT
>-|TRBV3-1/TRBV3-2|TRBJ2-3|-
CASSQVFGMGGTDTQYF
TGTGCCAGCAGCCAAGTTTTCGGGATGGGTGGCACAGATACGCAGTATTTT
>TRBD2|TRBV7-3|TRBJ2-2|-
CASSIAGRGTGELFF
TGTGCCAGCAGTATAGCGGGAAGGGGCACCGGGGAGCTGTTTTTT
>-|TRBV7-3|TRBJ2-7|-
CASSPGGAGSYEQYF
TGTGCCAGCAGCCCAGGCGGGGCGGGCTCCTACGAGCAGTACTTC
>TRBD1|TRBV19|TRBJ1-2|-
CASSLWETGKDYYGYTF
TGTGCCAGTAGCCTATGGGAGACAGGGAAGGATTACTATGGCTACACCTTC